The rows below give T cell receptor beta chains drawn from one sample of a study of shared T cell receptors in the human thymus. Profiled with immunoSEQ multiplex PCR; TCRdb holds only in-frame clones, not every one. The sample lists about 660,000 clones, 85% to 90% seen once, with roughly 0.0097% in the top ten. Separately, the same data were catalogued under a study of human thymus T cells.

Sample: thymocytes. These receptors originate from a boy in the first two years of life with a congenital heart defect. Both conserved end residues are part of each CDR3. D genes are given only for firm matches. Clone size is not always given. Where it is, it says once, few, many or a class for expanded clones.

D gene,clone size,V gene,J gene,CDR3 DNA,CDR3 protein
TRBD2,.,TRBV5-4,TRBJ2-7,TGTGCCAGCAGCTGGACTAGCGGGGAACGCTACGAGCAGTACTTC,CASSWTSGERYEQYF
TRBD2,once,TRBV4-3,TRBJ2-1,TGCGCCAGCAGCCAAGATTATCTTGGCGGGAGTACGCAATCCTACAATGAGCAGTTCTTC,CASSQDYLGGSTQSYNEQFF
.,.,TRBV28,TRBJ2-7,TGTGCCAGCAGCCCTCACACCGTCAGGGCCGAGCAGTACTTC,CASSPHTVRAEQYF
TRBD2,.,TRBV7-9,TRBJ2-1,TGTGCCAGCAGCTTAGCAGCGGGAGCGTTCTACAATGAGCAGTTCTTC,CASSLAAGAFYNEQFF
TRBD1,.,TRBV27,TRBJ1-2,TGTGCCAGCAGTCCCGCAAACCACAGGGGAAGATATGGCTACACCTTC,CASSPANHRGRYGYTF
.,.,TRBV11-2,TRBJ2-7,TGTGCCAGCAGCTTAGCGCCAGCGGAATTCTCCTACGAGCAGTACTTC,CASSLAPAEFSYEQYF
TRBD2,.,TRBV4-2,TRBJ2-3,TGTGCCAGCAGCCAGACTAGCGTCTCAGATACGCAGTATTTT,CASSQTSVSDTQYF
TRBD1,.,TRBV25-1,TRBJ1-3,TGTGCCAGCAGACCGACAGGGTCTGGAAACACCATATATTTT,CASRPTGSGNTIYF
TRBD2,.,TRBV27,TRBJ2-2,TGTGCCAGCAGTTTAAGGCGCCTCGCTAGCGGGAGAACCGGGGAGCTGTTTTTT,CASSLRRLASGRTGELFF
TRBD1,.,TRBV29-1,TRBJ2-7,TGCAGCGTAGAAAGGGAATGGAGGGACAGGGAGTACGAGCAGTACTTC,CSVEREWRDREYEQYF
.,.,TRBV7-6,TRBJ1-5,TGTGCCAGCAGCTTAGTTGCTGGGGGACTTAGCAATCAGCCCCAGCATTTT,CASSLVAGGLSNQPQHF
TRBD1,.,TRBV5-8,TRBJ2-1,TGTGCCAGCAGCTTGGGGACAGGGGCCTACAATGAGCAGTTCTTC,CASSLGTGAYNEQFF
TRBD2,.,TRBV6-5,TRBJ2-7,TGTGCCAGCAGTTACGGGGCTAGCGGGAGTTTCCACGAGCAGTACTTC,CASSYGASGSFHEQYF
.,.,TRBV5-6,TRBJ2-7,TGTGCCAGCAGCTTTCGAGACAGGCCCGAGGGGCAGTACTTC,CASSFRDRPEGQYF
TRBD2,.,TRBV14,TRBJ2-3,TGTGCCAGCAGCTCGGCCGGGAGGGGGAGAGCCGGGGGAGATACGCAGTATTTT,CASSSAGRGRAGGDTQYF
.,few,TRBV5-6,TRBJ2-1,TGTGCCAGCAGCTTGGATGGCCATGAGCAGTTCTTC,CASSLDGHEQFF
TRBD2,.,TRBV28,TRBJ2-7,TGTGCCAGCAGTCCCTACCGAACTAGCGGGAGCTCCTACGAGCAGTACTTC,CASSPYRTSGSSYEQYF
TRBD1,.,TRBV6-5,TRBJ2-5,TGTGCCAGTGGGATTGAGGGGGCGAGGGAGACCCAGTACTTC,CASGIEGARETQYF
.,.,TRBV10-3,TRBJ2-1,TGTGCCATCAGTGAGTCGGGGCAGGGTCATGAGCAGTTCTTC,CAISESGQGHEQFF
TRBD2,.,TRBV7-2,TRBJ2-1,TGTGCCAGCAGCTCGGGACTAACAAAGGGCAATGAGCAGTTCTTC,CASSSGLTKGNEQFF
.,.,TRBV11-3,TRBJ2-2,TGTGCCAGCAGCTTAGAGGGGGCTACGAACACCGGGGAGCTGTTTTTT,CASSLEGATNTGELFF
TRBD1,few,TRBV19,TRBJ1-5,TGTGCCAGTAGTATAGTTGGGAAAGGGACAGGTCCTCAGCCCCAGCATTTT,CASSIVGKGTGPQPQHF
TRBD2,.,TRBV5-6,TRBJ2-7,TGTGCCAGCAGCTTGCGTCTAGCGGGGCTCTACGAGCAGTACTTC,CASSLRLAGLYEQYF
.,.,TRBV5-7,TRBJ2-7,TGTGCCAGCAGCTCCAACTACGAGCAGTACTTC,CASSSNYEQYF
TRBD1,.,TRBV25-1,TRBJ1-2,TGTGCCAGCAGTGGGAACAGGGGATTACATGGCTACACCTTC,CASSGNRGLHGYTF
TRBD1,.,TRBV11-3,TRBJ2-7,TGTGCCAGCAGCGAAGGGGGCGGCCTCTACGAGCAGTACTTC,CASSEGGGLYEQYF
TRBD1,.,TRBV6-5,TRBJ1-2,TGTGCCAGCAGTTACTCGAAGGGACAGGGGTCCTATGGCTACACCTTC,CASSYSKGQGSYGYTF